Described below is a single T cell receptor beta chain sequence and its context. The same CDR3 arises from other DNA sequences in this sample as well. Original handling: From reference gene primer amplification, estimates of nucleated cell counts were derived. The assay was immunoSEQ multiplex PCR, and TCRdb's table has in-frame clones only and misses some. D and trimming come from the DNA, and the V and J calls and clone size come from that table. This table has about 110,000 clones, roughly 84% appearing once. This entry is derived from a study of blood T cell repertoires in COVID-19. Study overall: Samples of COVID-19 (acute and convalescent) were obtained from the United States, Italy and Spain.

CDR1 is KGHSH and CDR2 is LQKENI in the germline V gene. J gave up 2 bases and V 5 bases, and 4 bases lay outside the gene matches. The CDR3 has 14 amino acids. The TCR originated in a man aged 40-49 years with acute or convalescent COVID-19. V usage is TRBV18 and J usage is TRBJ1-1; 8 bases line up with TRBD1. Sequencing was done on a sample of peripheral blood. CDR3 sequence (DNA): TGTGCCAGCTCAAAAGGACAGGGAAACACTGAAGCTTTCTTT. It translates to CASSKGQGNTEAFF.